The 27 T cell receptor beta chains below all came from one sample that was sequenced in a study of T cells in Graves' hyperthyroidism and ophthalmopathy. Amplified TCR beta CDR3 regions derived from RNA transcripts. The TCR CDR3 was amplified in a first-round RT-PCR using the HTBI primer set. TCRdb redid the calling of the multiplex PCR reads with MiXCR, one entry per CDR3 protein. The table has under 700,000 distinct CDR3 sequences, around 45% seen once. Sequencing was performed on peripheral blood or thyroid tissue (not recorded which). The receptors originated from a woman under 30 with Graves' hyperthyroidism.

V usage is TRBV9 and J usage is TRBJ2-7; possibly TRBD1 for D (6 bases). The CDR3 length is 18 residues. V lost 4 bases, J lost 6 bases, and 29 bases lay in between. Germline-derived CDR1 and CDR2 are SGDLS and YYNGEE. The CDR3 sequence is CASSSHRDHGAGVGEQYF. The CDR3 DNA reads TGTGCCAGCAGCTCGCACAGGGACCACGGGGCAGGGGTCGGCGAGCAGTACTTC. The variable domain in full, with the rest retrieved from reference TRBV9 and TRBJ2-7, is DSGVTQTPKHLITATGQRVTLRCSPRSGDLSVYWYQQSLDQGLQFLIQYYNGEERAKGNILERFSAQQFPDLHSELNLSSLELGDSALYFCASSSHRDHGAGVGEQYFGPGTRLTVT.

V is TRBV29-1 and J is TRBJ2-2, with D possibly being TRBD2 (6 bases). Germline CDR1 is SQVTM and CDR2 is ANQGSEA. The germline V and J ends were trimmed by 5 bases and 2 bases, with 9 bases remaining between them. The CDR3 covers 13 residues. The CDR3 protein is CSVLAGNTGELFF. In DNA form, the CDR3 reads TGCAGCGTTTTGGCGGGAAACACCGGGGAGCTGTTTTTT.

This clonotype was detected a few times. V and J are TRBV7-4 and TRBJ2-7; the match to TRBD1 covers 10 bases. Germline assignment: CDR1 SGHVT and CDR2 SQSDAQ. This CDR3 spans 15 amino acids. V lost 6 bases, J lost 5 bases, and 10 bases stayed unmatched. For the CDR3, the DNA is TGTGCCAGCAGTCCTTCCGGGACAGGGGTGGACGAGCAGTACTTC. Amino acids: CASSPSGTGVDEQYF.

Remarks on this clonotype: This may arise from a read error, as a much more abundant clone is one base away. V usage is TRBV12-3 or TRBV12-4 and J usage is TRBJ1-3, with D possibly TRBD1 on 5 matching bases. The CDR3 has 13 amino acids. The CDR3 region has the DNA TGTGCCAGCAGTTTTGACAGAGGAAACACCGTATATTTT. Its protein is CASSFDRGNTVYF.

This clonotype was observed a few times. This rearrangement joins TRBV5-1 to TRBJ2-7; D unclear. Per the germline V gene, CDR1 is SGHRS and CDR2 is YFSETQ. CDR3 length: 15 residues. V was cut by 4 bases and J by 0 bases, with 14 bases left in between. This CDR3 is CASSQGSVSSYEQYF. DNA for the CDR3: TGCGCCAGCAGCCAAGGGTCTGTCAGCTCCTACGAGCAGTACTTC.

In this sample, this clonotype turned up a few times. V and J are TRBV29-1 and TRBJ1-3; possible D gene TRBD1, 6 bases. CDR3 length equals 14 residues. CDR1 is SQVTM and CDR2 is ANQGSEA in the germline V gene. Trimming shortened V by 6 bases and J by 2 bases, and 14 bases separated the two germline ends. DNA of the CDR3: TGCAGCGTATACAGGGATCTCACTGGAAACACCATATATTTT. It codes for CSVYRDLTGNTIYF.

This clonotype was counted between two and nine times. The chain is built from TRBV20-1 and TRBJ1-5; D might be TRBD1 (6 bases). V dropped 0 bases and J dropped 2 bases, with 8 bases sitting between them. The CDR3 contains 14 residues. Germline values: CDR1 DFQATT, CDR2 SNEGSKA (reference sequence). CDR3 DNA sequence: TGCAGTGCTAGAGAGGGACACGGCAATCAGCCCCAGCATTTT. Encoded protein: CSAREGHGNQPQHF.

The chain couples TRBV20-1 to TRBJ2-2, with 12 positions matching TRBD2. V was pared by 6 bases and J by 4 bases, with 12 bases of the junction left unmatched. CDR1 and CDR2 (germline): DFQATT, SNEGSKA (reference sequence). This CDR3 has 17 amino acids. CDR3 nucleotide sequence: TGCAGTGCCTCGGCCCTAGCGGGAGGGCCGGGCACCGGGGAGCTGTTTTTT. Residues: CSASALAGGPGTGELFF.

This clonotype showed up just a few times. The V gene is TRBV20-1, the J gene TRBJ1-6, with D tentatively TRBD1 (6 bases). The ends were cut back, 3 bases at V and 7 bases at J, with 10 bases in the middle. The CDR3 sequence is 13 residues long. Germline V gene data show CDR1 as DFQATT and CDR2 as SNEGSKA (reference sequence). DNA of the CDR3: TGCAGTGCTAGCAGGGGTATGAATTCACCCCTCCACTTT. Protein sequence: CSASRGMNSPLHF.

The table lists this clonotype with many counts. The gene calls are TRBV15 and TRBJ1-1; tentatively, D is TRBD1 (5 bases). The CDR3 runs to 15 residues. Germline V lookup: CDR1 LNHNV, CDR2 YYDKDF (reference sequence). V lost 0 bases to trimming and J lost 1 base, with 9 bases between them. This CDR3 reads CATSRDRQPNTEAFF. CDR3 sequence (DNA): TGTGCCACCAGCAGAGATCGACAGCCGAACACTGAAGCTTTCTTT.

This chain uses TRBV2 with TRBJ1-2; TRBD1 might be the D (5 bases). Trimming removed 5 bases at V and 4 bases at J, with 14 bases between. The germline V gene has CDR1 SNHLY and CDR2 FYNNEI. This CDR3 contains 14 residues. This CDR3 reads CASSLRGRSYGYTF. Here the CDR3 DNA reads TGTGCCAGCAGTTTACGGGGACGGAGCTATGGCTACACCTTC. Full variable domain (remainder filled in from reference TRBV2 and TRBJ1-2): EPEVTQTPSHQVTQMGQEVILRCVPISNHLYFYWYRQILGQKVEFLVSFYNNEISEKSEIFDDQFSVERPDGSNFTLKIRSTKLEDSAMYFCASSLRGRSYGYTFGSGTRLTVV.

This clonotype was recorded many times. The rearrangement joins TRBV7-8 to TRBJ1-1; D may be TRBD1 (5 bases). The CDR3 length is 15 residues. The germline CDR1 and CDR2 sequences are SGHVS and FQNEAQ. V lost 3 bases and J 1 base, leaving 12 bases between the germline ends. In nucleotides, the CDR3 is TGTGCCAGCAGCTTTTCTCTCGGGGGGAACACTGAAGCTTTCTTT. Protein sequence: CASSFSLGGNTEAFF. The full variable domain, its missing parts supplied by reference TRBV7-8 and TRBJ1-1, is GAGVSQSPRYKVAKRGQDVALRCDPISGHVSLFWYQQALGQGPEFLTYFQNEAQLDKSGLPSDRFFAERPEGSVSTLKIQRTQQEDSAVYLCASSFSLGGNTEAFFGQGTRLTVV.

This clonotype has just a few counts. The J gene is TRBJ2-2, the V gene TRBV15; 7 nucleotides align to TRBD2. V shed 0 bases and J 0 bases; nucleotides not matched to a gene: 1. This CDR3 comprises 16 residues. Germline values: CDR1 LNHNV, CDR2 YYDKDF (reference sequence). The CDR3 DNA sequence: TGTGCCACCAGCAGAGATGGGGGGGCGAACACCGGGGAGCTGTTTTTT. Amino acids: CATSRDGGANTGELFF. The full variable domain, in which reference TRBV15 and TRBJ2-2 provide the parts outside the CDR3, is DAMVIQNPRYQVTQFGKPVTLSCSQTLNHNVMYWYQQKSSQAPKLLFHYYDKDFNNEADTPDNFQSRRPNTSFCFLDIRSPGLGDTAMYLCATSRDGGANTGELFFGEGSRLTVL.

In the case of this clonotype: A junction boundary mismatches the germline segment, possibly from a read error. The chain uses TRBV11-2 and TRBJ2-7; 7 bases line up with TRBD2. The CDR3 spans 14 residues. Germline lookup yields CDR1 SGHAT and CDR2 FQNNGV. CDR3 nucleotides: TGCGCCAGCAGCCAAGAGCGGGGATCCTACGAGCAGTACTTC. Its protein is CASSQERGSYEQYF.

This clonotype was counted between two and nine times. The V and J genes are TRBV19 and TRBJ1-1, with D possibly being TRBD1 (5 bases). Germline CDR1 is LNHDA and CDR2 is SQIVND (reference sequence). The V and J ends lost 7 bases and 0 bases respectively, with 18 bases between them. The CDR3 extends over 16 amino acids. The CDR3 here is CASKQRRGSMNTEAFF. CDR3 DNA sequence: TGTGCCAGTAAGCAGCGAAGGGGATCGATGAACACTGAAGCTTTCTTT.

This clonotype appeared a few times. This sequence joins TRBV2 and TRBJ1-2; D is uncertain. Germline V gene lookup returns CDR1 SNHLY and CDR2 FYNNEI. Trimming shortened V by 10 bases and J by 5 bases, and 11 bases separated the two germline ends. The CDR3 loop spans 11 amino acids. CDR3 sequence reads: CATTGEYGYTF. The CDR3 DNA sequence: TGTGCCACTACCGGCGAGTATGGCTACACCTTC.

This clonotype showed up just a few times. The chain uses TRBV25-1 and TRBJ2-5; 7 bases match TRBD1. Germline values: CDR1 MGHDK, CDR2 SYGVNS. The CDR3 length is 14 residues. After removal of 3 bases from V and 2 bases from J, the junction contained 3 bases not matched to a gene. CDR3 sequence: CASSDYRGQETQYF. CDR3 in DNA: TGTGCCAGCAGTGATTACAGGGGTCAAGAGACCCAGTACTTC. Full variable domain (rest looked up from reference TRBV25-1 and TRBJ2-5): EADIYQTPRYLVIGTGKKITLECSQTMGHDKMYWYQQDPGMELHLIHYSYGVNSTEKGDLSSESTVSRIRTEHFPLTLESARPSHTSQYLCASSDYRGQETQYFGPGTRLLVL.

This clonotype was seen more than once but under ten times. V usage is TRBV5-1 and J usage is TRBJ1-6; D is unclear. The V gene lost 3 bases and the J gene lost 10 bases, with 20 bases spanning the gap. Germline CDR1 and CDR2: SGHRS and YFSETQ. The CDR3 extends over 16 amino acids. The CDR3 coding sequence is TGCGCCAGCAGCTCTACATCCTCCTCTGGGTTCTCACCCCTCCACTTT. It is translated as CASSSTSSSGFSPLHF.

The count of this clonotype is one. V gene TRBV20-1 combines with J gene TRBJ2-6, with D possibly being TRBD2 (6 bases). Germline V gene lookup returns CDR1 DFQATT and CDR2 SNEGSKA (reference sequence). Trimming left V 6 bases short and J 0 bases short, with 15 bases between. CDR3 length: 16 residues. The CDR3 nucleotides read TGCAGTGCACTTGGGACTTTGAGCTCTGGGGCCAACGTCCTGACTTTC. It yields the protein CSALGTLSSGANVLTF.

As to this clonotype: This may come from a read error, since a much larger clone is one base off. This CDR3 is CAGSAGQGFEKLFF. The CDR3 bases are TGTGCCGGCAGCGCGGGACAGGGGTTTGAAAAACTGTTTTTT. The genes are TRBV2 and TRBJ1-4; 10 nucleotides line up with TRBD1. In germline, CDR1 is SNHLY, CDR2 FYNNEI. The CDR3 length is 14 residues.

This clonotype was counted a single time. The V and J genes are TRBV7-8 and TRBJ2-7; D is possibly TRBD1 or TRBD2 (6 bases each). This CDR3 is 15 amino acids long. The germline V gene has CDR1 SGHVS and CDR2 FQNEAQ. With 6 bases removed from V and 6 bases from J, the gap between germline ends came to 21 bases. The CDR3 DNA reads TGTGCCAGCAGTTACACGGTCTACGGGGGCTCCGAGCAGTACTTC. As protein: CASSYTVYGGSEQYF.

The genes are TRBV5-1 and TRBJ1-3; D is unresolved. Trimming stripped 2 bases from V and 0 bases from J, with 15 bases between. The germline V gene has CDR1 SGHRS and CDR2 YFSETQ. CDR3 length equals 17 residues. CDR3 sequence: CASSFRPNTNSGNTIYF. CDR3 DNA: TGCGCCAGCAGCTTTAGACCCAACACCAACTCTGGAAACACCATATATTTT. The full variable domain, in which reference TRBV5-1 and TRBJ1-3 provide the parts outside the CDR3, is KAGVTQTPRYLIKTRGQQVTLSCSPISGHRSVSWYQQTPGQGLQFLFEYFSETQRNKGNFPGRFSGRQFSNSRSEMNVSTLELGDSALYLCASSFRPNTNSGNTIYFGEGSWLTVV.

This chain joins TRBV24-1 and TRBJ1-3; 7 bases match TRBD1. CDR3 size: 15 residues. Trimming cost V 4 bases and J 10 bases; bases outside gene matches: 12. Germline CDR1 and CDR2: KGHDR and SFDVKD. CDR3 protein: CATSDQRQGQETIYF. In nucleotides, the CDR3 is TGTGCCACCAGTGACCAGCGACAGGGACAAGAGACCATATATTTT.

This chain joins TRBV20-1 and TRBJ1-5; D may be TRBD1 (5 bases). Germline-derived CDR1 and CDR2 are DFQATT and SNEGSKA (reference sequence). The CDR3 totals 14 residues. Deletions cut 5 bases from V and 2 bases from J, with 13 bases between. CDR3 DNA sequence: TGCAGTGCTGTCAGGGAAATTGGCAATCAGCCCCAGCATTTT. This gives the protein CSAVREIGNQPQHF.

This clonotype was counted at least ten times. The chain carries TRBV19 and TRBJ1-2, with TRBD1 as a possible D gene (6 bases). Trimming removed 3 bases at V and 5 bases at J, with 19 bases between. Looked up from germline, CDR1 is LNHDA and CDR2 is SQIVND (reference sequence). The CDR3 is 16 amino acids. CDR3 nucleotide sequence: TGTGCCAGTAGTATCATAGGTGGACAGTACTCTTATGGCTACACCTTC. It encodes CASSIIGGQYSYGYTF.

This sequence joins TRBV29-1 and TRBJ2-5; D is uncertain. The germline V gene encodes CDR1 SQVTM and CDR2 ANQGSEA. This CDR3 is 15 amino acids long. V dropped 2 bases and J dropped 7 bases, with 20 bases sitting between them. The CDR3 nucleotides are TGCAGCGTTGAACGGAACAGTTTCAATGAAGGGACCCAGTACTTC. Amino acids: CSVERNSFNEGTQYF.

In regard to this clonotype: Mismatch with germline at one junction end may stem from a read error. The chain combines TRBV10-3 with TRBJ2-7; D might be TRBD1 (6 bases). The length of the CDR3 is 13 residues. Germline V gene lookup returns CDR1 ENHRY and CDR2 SYGVKD. The DNA for the CDR3 is TGTGCCAGCAGTAGGGGGTCAGTTAGCGAGCAGTACTTC. It yields the protein CASSRGSVSEQYF.